The clone carrying this TCR beta chain was seen repeatedly, ten times or more. Its antigen is undetermined. Naive CD8 T cells underwent sorting with the CD8+CD4-CCR7+CD45RA+ definition. This record comes from a study of molecular identifiers for immune sequencing clone quantification. Study-wide results and limits: Whereas naive cells kept under 1% of molecules in clones above 20 RNA copies, such clones held over 98% in effectors. Among one million naive cells, spiked Jurkat TCR RNA from a single cell was reportedly detectable.

It was with previously described methods and listed TCR primers that bulk TCR libraries were made. TCRdb reprocessed the PCR reads via MiXCR and lists one record per CDR3 protein. Here the sample spans approximately 680,000 distinct CDR3 sequences, about 25% being singletons. With 7 bases removed from V and 0 bases from J, the gap between germline ends came to 12 bases. This CDR3 comprises 14 residues. The V gene is TRBV12-3 or TRBV12-4, the J gene TRBJ1-2; a weak D match, TRBD1 (6 bases). The clonotype was recovered from a human donor in good health. Some libraries in this study had Jurkat cell RNA spiked in. The specimen was naive CD8+ T cells from blood, with Jurkat cell RNA spiked in. The subset is: FACS-sorted CD8+CD4-CCR7+CD45RA+ naive T cells. The CDR3 DNA sequence: TGTGCCAGCACCCCCAGGGGATCTAACTATGGCTACACCTTC. Protein sequence: CASTPRGSNYGYTF.